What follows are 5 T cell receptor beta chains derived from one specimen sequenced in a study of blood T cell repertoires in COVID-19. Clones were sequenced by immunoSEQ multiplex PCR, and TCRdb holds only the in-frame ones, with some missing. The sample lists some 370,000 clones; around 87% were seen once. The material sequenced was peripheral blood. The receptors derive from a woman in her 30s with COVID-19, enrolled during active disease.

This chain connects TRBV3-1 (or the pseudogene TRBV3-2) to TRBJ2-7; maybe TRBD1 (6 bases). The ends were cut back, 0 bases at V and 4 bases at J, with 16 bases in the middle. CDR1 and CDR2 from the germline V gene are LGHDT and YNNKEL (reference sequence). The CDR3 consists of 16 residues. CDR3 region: CASSQERGGTPYEQYF. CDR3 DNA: TGTGCCAGCAGCCAAGAAAGAGGGGGAACTCCATACGAGCAGTACTTC.

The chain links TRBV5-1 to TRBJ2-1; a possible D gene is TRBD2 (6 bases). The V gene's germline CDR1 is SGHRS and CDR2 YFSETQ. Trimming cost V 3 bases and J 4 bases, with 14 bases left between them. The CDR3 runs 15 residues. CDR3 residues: CASSWGLLGYNEQFF. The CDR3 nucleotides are TGCGCCAGCAGCTGGGGACTCCTCGGTTACAATGAGCAGTTCTTC.

CDR3 coding DNA: TGTGCCAGTAGTACGCAGGGCACCACTGAAGCTTTCTTT. Amino acid sequence: CASSTQGTTEAFF. The chain employs TRBV19 and TRBJ1-1; possible D gene TRBD1, 5 bases. The CDR3 is 13 amino acids. V lost 4 bases and J lost 4, with 10 bases in between. CDR1 LNHDA and CDR2 SQIVND come from the germline V gene (reference sequence).

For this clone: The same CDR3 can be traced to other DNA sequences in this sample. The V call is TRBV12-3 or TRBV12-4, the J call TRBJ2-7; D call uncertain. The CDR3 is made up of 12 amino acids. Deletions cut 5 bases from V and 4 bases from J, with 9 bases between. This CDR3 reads CASSPSFYEQYF. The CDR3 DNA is TGTGCCAGCAGTCCCTCTTTTTACGAGCAGTACTTC.

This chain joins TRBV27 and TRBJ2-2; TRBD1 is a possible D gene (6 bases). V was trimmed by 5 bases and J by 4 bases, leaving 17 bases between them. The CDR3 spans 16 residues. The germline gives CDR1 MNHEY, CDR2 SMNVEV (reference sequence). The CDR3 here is CASSITGSRFTGELFF. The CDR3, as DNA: TGTGCCAGCAGTATTACAGGGTCCCGTTTCACCGGGGAGCTGTTTTTT.